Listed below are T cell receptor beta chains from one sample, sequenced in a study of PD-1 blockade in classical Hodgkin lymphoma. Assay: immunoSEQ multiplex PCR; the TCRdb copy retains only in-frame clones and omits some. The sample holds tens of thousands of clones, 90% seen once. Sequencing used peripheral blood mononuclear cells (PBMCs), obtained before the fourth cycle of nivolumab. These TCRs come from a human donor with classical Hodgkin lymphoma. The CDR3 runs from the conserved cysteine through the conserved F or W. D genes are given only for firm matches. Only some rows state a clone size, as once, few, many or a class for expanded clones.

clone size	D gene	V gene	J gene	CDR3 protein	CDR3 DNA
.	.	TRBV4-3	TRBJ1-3	CASSQDWEASGNTIYF	TGCGCCAGCAGCCAAGATTGGGAAGCCTCTGGAAACACCATATATTTT
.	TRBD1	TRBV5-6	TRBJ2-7	CASSFGQGGNEQYF	TGTGCCAGCAGCTTCGGACAGGGTGGGAACGAGCAGTACTTC
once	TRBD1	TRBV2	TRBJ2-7	CASTWGDRGYEQYF	TGTGCCAGCACGTGGGGAGACAGGGGGTACGAGCAGTACTTC
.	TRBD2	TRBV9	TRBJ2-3	CASSVAFGGDVADTQYF	TGTGCCAGCAGCGTAGCTTTCGGGGGGGACGTGGCAGATACGCAGTATTTT
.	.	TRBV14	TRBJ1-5	CASSRTVNQPQHF	TGTGCCAGCAGTAGGACGGTAAATCAGCCCCAGCATTTT
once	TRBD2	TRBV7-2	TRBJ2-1	CASSLPLGGSSYNEQFF	TGTGCCAGCAGCTTACCCCTGGGGGGGAGCTCCTACAATGAGCAGTTCTTC
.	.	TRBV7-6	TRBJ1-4	CASSQTDGYEKLFF	TGTGCCAGCAGCCAAACGGACGGATATGAAAAACTGTTTTTT
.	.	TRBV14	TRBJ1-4	CASSQDFSRASEKLFF	TGTGCCAGCAGCCAAGATTTTTCCAGGGCTAGTGAAAAACTGTTTTTT
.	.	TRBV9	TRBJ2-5	CASSQGGGSETQYF	TGTGCCAGCAGCCAAGGGGGAGGGTCAGAGACCCAGTACTTC
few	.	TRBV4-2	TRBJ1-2	CASSQSVGYTF	TGTGCCAGCAGCCAATCGGTCGGCTACACCTTC
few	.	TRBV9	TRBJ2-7	CASSAGGPSYEQYF	TGTGCCAGCAGCGCTGGGGGTCCGTCCTACGAGCAGTACTTC
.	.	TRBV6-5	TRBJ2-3	CASSDSIGDTDTQYF	TGTGCCAGCAGTGACTCGATCGGGGACACAGATACGCAGTATTTT
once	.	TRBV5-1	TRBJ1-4	CASSGNRAANEKLFF	TGCGCCAGCAGCGGCAACAGGGCGGCTAATGAAAAACTGTTTTTT
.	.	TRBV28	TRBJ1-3	CASMNAGEGNTIYF	TGTGCCAGCATGAACGCGGGAGAAGGAAACACCATATATTTT
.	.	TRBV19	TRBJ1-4	CATQGGGNEKLFF	TGTGCCACTCAGGGTGGAGGTAATGAAAAACTGTTTTTT
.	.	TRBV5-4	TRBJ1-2	CASSQDTNYGYTF	TGTGCCAGCAGCCAGGACACGAACTATGGCTACACCTTC
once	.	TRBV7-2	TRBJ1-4	CASSRGEDEKLFF	TGTGCCAGCAGCAGGGGAGAGGATGAAAAACTGTTTTTT
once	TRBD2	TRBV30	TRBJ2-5	CAWSVSLLGGQETQYF	TGTGCCTGGAGTGTAAGCCTTCTCGGGGGGCAAGAGACCCAGTACTTC
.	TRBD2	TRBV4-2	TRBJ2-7	CASNQGGGLAIYEQYF	TGTGCCAGCAACCAAGGTGGGGGACTAGCAATTTACGAGCAGTACTTC
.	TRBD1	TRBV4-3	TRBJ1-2	CASSQETGGASYGYTF	TGCGCCAGCAGCCAAGAGACAGGGGGTGCCTCCTATGGCTACACCTTC
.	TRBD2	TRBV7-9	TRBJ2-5	CASSEVAGGQETQYF	TGTGCCAGCAGCGAGGTAGCGGGGGGGCAAGAGACCCAGTACTTC
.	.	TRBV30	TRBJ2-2	CAWSGPQAGELFF	TGTGCCTGGAGTGGCCCCCAGGCCGGGGAGCTGTTTTTT
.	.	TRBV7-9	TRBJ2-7	CASSLSEGGVVLEQYF	TGTGCCAGCAGCCTGTCGGAAGGGGGAGTCGTACTTGAGCAGTACTTC
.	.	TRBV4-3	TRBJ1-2	CASSQDRVAGQTYGYTF	TGCGCCAGCAGCCAAGATCGAGTAGCCGGACAGACCTATGGCTACACCTTC
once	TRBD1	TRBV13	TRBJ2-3	CASSLAGQATDTQYF	TGTGCCAGCAGCTTAGCCGGACAGGCAACAGATACGCAGTATTTT
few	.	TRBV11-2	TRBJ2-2	CASSPRAGTGELFF	TGTGCCAGCAGCCCCAGGGCTGGCACCGGGGAGCTGTTTTTT
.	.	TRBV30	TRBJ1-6	CAWEIKKVSYNSPLHF	TGTGCCTGGGAAATTAAGAAAGTCTCCTATAATTCACCCCTCCACTTT
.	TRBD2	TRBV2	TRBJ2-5	CASSEVFNAGGIQETQYF	TGTGCCAGCAGTGAAGTGTTTAATGCGGGGGGGATTCAAGAGACCCAGTACTTC
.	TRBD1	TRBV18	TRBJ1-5	CASSPGQGDQPQHF	TGTGCCAGCTCCCCAGGACAGGGGGATCAGCCCCAGCATTTT
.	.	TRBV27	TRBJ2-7	CASSYQGNSYEQYF	TGTGCCAGCAGTTATCAGGGAAACTCCTACGAGCAGTACTTC
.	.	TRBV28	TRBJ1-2	CASSWGSRGNYGYTF	TGTGCCAGCAGTTGGGGTTCAAGGGGAAACTATGGCTACACCTTC
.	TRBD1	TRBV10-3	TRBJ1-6	CAISQGEDSPLHF	TGTGCCATCAGTCAGGGGGAAGATTCACCCCTCCACTTT
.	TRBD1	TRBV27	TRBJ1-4	CASSLSIWDRNEKLFF	TGTGCCAGCAGTTTATCGATCTGGGACAGAAATGAAAAACTGTTTTTT
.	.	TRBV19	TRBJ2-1	CASSMTGGLPSYNEQFF	TGTGCCAGTAGTATGACAGGTGGACTCCCCTCGTACAATGAGCAGTTCTTC
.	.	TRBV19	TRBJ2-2	CASPDSSTGELFF	TGTGCCAGCCCGGACTCGTCCACCGGGGAGCTGTTTTTT
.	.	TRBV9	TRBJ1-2	CASSGDSYGYTF	TGTGCCAGCAGCGGAGACAGCTATGGCTACACCTTC
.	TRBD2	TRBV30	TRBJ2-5	CAWSGFRGTSGMGAYQETQYF	TGTGCCTGGAGTGGGTTTAGGGGGACTAGCGGGATGGGGGCGTACCAAGAGACCCAGTACTTC
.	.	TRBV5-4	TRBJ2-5	CASSLARGQETQYF	TGTGCCAGCAGCTTGGCTCGGGGACAAGAGACCCAGTACTTC
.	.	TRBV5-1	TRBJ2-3	CASSFTDTQYF	TGCGCCAGCAGCTTCACAGATACGCAGTATTTT
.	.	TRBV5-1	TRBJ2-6	CASSLWVQGVSPGANVLTF	TGCGCCAGCAGCTTGTGGGTACAGGGAGTCTCACCTGGGGCCAACGTCCTGACTTTC
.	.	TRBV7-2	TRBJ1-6	CASSLESSYNSPLHF	TGTGCCAGCAGCTTAGAGAGCTCCTATAATTCACCCCTCCACTTT
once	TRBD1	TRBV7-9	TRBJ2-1	CASSTRQGLGNEQFF	TGTGCCAGCAGCACAAGACAGGGATTGGGTAATGAGCAGTTCTTC
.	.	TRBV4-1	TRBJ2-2	CASSPGAGWDAGELFF	TGCGCCAGCAGCCCGGGGGCGGGGTGGGACGCCGGGGAGCTGTTTTTT
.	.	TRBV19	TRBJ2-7	CASSNSYEQYF	TGTGCCAGTAGTAATAGCTACGAGCAGTACTTC
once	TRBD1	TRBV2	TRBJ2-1	CASSPPGQTYNEQFF	TGTGCCAGCAGTCCTCCGGGACAGACTTACAATGAGCAGTTCTTC
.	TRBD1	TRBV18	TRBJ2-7	CASSPLDRGEKDEQYF	TGTGCCAGCTCACCCCTGGACAGGGGGGAAAAAGACGAGCAGTACTTC
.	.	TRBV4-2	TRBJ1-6	CASSQGGPLHF	TGTGCCAGCAGCCAGGGAGGTCCCCTCCACTTT
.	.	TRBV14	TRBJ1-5	CASSQGGHQPQHF	TGTGCCAGCAGCCAGGGGGGCCACCAGCCCCAGCATTTT
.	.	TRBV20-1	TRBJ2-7	CSATHSYEQYF	TGCAGTGCTACTCATAGCTACGAGCAGTACTTC
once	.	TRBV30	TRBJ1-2	CAWSVWMEGFTNYGYTF	TGTGCCTGGAGTGTTTGGATGGAAGGTTTTACCAACTATGGCTACACCTTC
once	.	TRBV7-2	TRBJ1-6	CASSLNTGSYNSPLHF	TGTGCCAGCAGCTTAAACACCGGGTCCTATAATTCACCCCTCCACTTT
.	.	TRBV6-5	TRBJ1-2	CASSPLFGYTF	TGTGCCAGCAGTCCCCTCTTCGGCTACACCTTC
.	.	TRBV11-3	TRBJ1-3	CASSLVLGDTIYF	TGTGCCAGCAGCTTAGTTCTCGGAGACACCATATATTTT
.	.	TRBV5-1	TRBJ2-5	CASSEAGPYQETQYF	TGCGCCAGCAGCGAGGCGGGACCGTACCAAGAGACCCAGTACTTC
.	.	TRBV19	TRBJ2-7	CASSQQISYEQYF	TGTGCCAGTAGCCAACAGATCTCCTACGAGCAGTACTTC